The next 32 T cell receptor beta chains were all read from a single sample in a study of T-cell memory formation after mild COVID-19. TCRdb reprocessed the 5' RACE reads with MiXCR, giving one entry per CDR3 protein. This sample carries about 410,000 distinct CDR3 sequences, 18% of them seen once, and the ten largest clones take about a fifth. Sequenced input: PBMCs or a T cell subset sorted from them (not recorded which). These receptors were collected from a man between 18 and 29 years old who had mild COVID-19 (a few samples of this study predate the infection). Cell type and time point are not known.

This clonotype was seen many times. The chain is built from TRBV5-6 and TRBJ2-7; the D gene could be TRBD1 or TRBD2 (5 bases each). The V end was cut by 5 bases, the J end by 10 bases, with 19 bases between. The length of the CDR3 is 13 residues. Germline V lookup: CDR1 SGHDT, CDR2 YYEEEE. The CDR3 region has the DNA TGTGCCAGCAGTATCGGGACCCAGGACGGACAGTACGTC. Encoded protein: CASSIGTQDGQYV.

The gene calls are TRBV11-2 and TRBJ2-1, with 9 bases that match TRBD2. The germline V gene has CDR1 SGHAT and CDR2 FQNNGV. V trimming: 6 bases; J trimming: 6 bases; junction bases outside the gene matches: 9. The CDR3 totals 15 residues. The CDR3 DNA reads as TGTGCCAGCAGTCAACGACTAGCGGAAGCCAATGAGCAGTTCTTC. Its protein product is CASSQRLAEANEQFF.

This clonotype was detected a few times. This chain joins TRBV29-1 and TRBJ1-2; unclear D gene. V lost 1 base, J lost 7 bases, and 10 bases lay in between. The germline gives CDR1 SQVTM, CDR2 ANQGSEA. The CDR3 extends over 12 amino acids. Written as DNA, the CDR3 is TGCAGCGTTGAAGGCGGAGGAGGTGGCTACACCTTC. Protein: CSVEGGGGGYTF.

This chain uses TRBV20-1 with TRBJ2-5; D possibly matches TRBD1 or TRBD2 (5 bases each). CDR1 and CDR2 from the germline V gene are DFQATT and SNEGSKA (reference sequence). Trimming pared 4 bases from V and 4 bases from J, leaving 13 bases between. This CDR3 spans 13 amino acids. The CDR3 protein is CSAIDRAVETQYF. The DNA for the CDR3 is TGCAGTGCTATCGACAGAGCGGTAGAGACCCAGTACTTC.

This clonotype was seen repeatedly, ten times or more. V usage is TRBV18 and J usage is TRBJ1-1; no clear D. V lost 2 bases and J lost 4, with 8 bases in between. The CDR3 totals 13 residues. CDR1 is KGHSH and CDR2 is LQKENI in the germline V gene. The CDR3 DNA reads as TGTGCCAGCTCACCATTTAAGGGCACTGAAGCTTTCTTT. Its protein product is CASSPFKGTEAFF.

This clonotype has just a few counts. CDR3 protein: CASSRLTPTQELFF. The CDR3 DNA sequence: TGTGCCAGCAGCCGTCTTACTCCCACCCAAGAGCTGTTTTTT. The V call is TRBV7-6, the J call TRBJ2-2; D unclear. Trimming removed 5 bases at V and 11 bases at J, with 18 bases between. CDR1 is SGHVS, CDR2 FNYEAQ, per germline. The CDR3 spans 14 residues.

The CDR3: CSVDGVKTQYF. As DNA, the CDR3 is TGCAGCGTTGACGGAGTCAAGACCCAGTACTTC. This sequence joins TRBV29-1 and TRBJ2-5; D ambiguous. The CDR3 has 11 residues. Germline lookup yields CDR1 SQVTM and CDR2 ANQGSEA. Trimming took 3 bases from V and 6 from J, leaving 8 bases between them.

In this sample, this clonotype turned up a few times. The chain has TRBV7-2 and TRBJ1-4; 8 bases align to TRBD1. The CDR3 length is 15 residues. Germline CDR1 is SGHTA and CDR2 is FQGNSA. Germline trimming cut 5 bases from V and 3 bases from J; bases unmatched to any gene: 5. CDR3 loop: CASSRQGRPNEKLFF. DNA of the CDR3: TGTGCCAGCAGCCGACAGGGGAGGCCTAATGAAAAACTGTTTTTT.

This clonotype was seen only a few times. The gene calls are TRBV11-2 and TRBJ2-7, with TRBD1 as a possible D gene (5 bases). The CDR3 consists of 16 residues. CDR1 and CDR2 from the germline V gene are SGHAT and FQNNGV. V dropped 4 bases and J dropped 2 bases, with 18 bases sitting between them. DNA for the CDR3: TGTGCCAGCAGCTCCGCCTCCAGGGTTGGGGCCTACGAGCAGTACTTC. Its translation is CASSSASRVGAYEQYF. Full variable domain (remainder filled in from reference TRBV11-2 and TRBJ2-7): EAGVAQSPRYKIIEKRQSVAFWCNPISGHATLYWYQQILGQGPKLLIQFQNNGVVDDSQLPKDRFSAERLKGVDSTLKIQPAKLEDSAVYLCASSSASRVGAYEQYFGPGTRLTVT.

This clonotype showed up just a few times. The CDR3 here is CASSPRASYEQYV. The CDR3 DNA follows: TGTGCCAGCTCACCACGGGCCAGCTACGAGCAGTACGTC. This rearrangement joins TRBV18 to TRBJ2-7; no definite D call. The CDR3 spans 13 residues. V dropped 1 base and J dropped 3 bases, with 7 bases sitting between them. Germline V gene sequence: CDR1 KGHSH, CDR2 LQKENI.

This clonotype came up many times. The chain couples TRBV27 to TRBJ2-1; D is perhaps TRBD2 (6 bases). This CDR3 is built from 11 residues. The germline gives CDR1 MNHEY, CDR2 SMNVEV (reference sequence). V was trimmed by 4 bases and J by 8 bases, leaving 6 bases between them. CDR3 sequence reads: CASSSGDEQFF. CDR3 DNA sequence: TGTGCCAGCAGTTCGGGGGATGAGCAGTTCTTC.

There are a few counts of this clonotype. The V and J genes are TRBV5-1 and TRBJ2-2; D perhaps matches TRBD1 (6 bases). Germline V gene data show CDR1 as SGHRS and CDR2 as YFSETQ. The CDR3 length is 17 residues. V lost 6 bases and J lost 2, with 20 bases in between. CDR3 nucleotide sequence: TGCGCCAGCACCCAAGGGGGACCGTTCGATAACACCGGGGAGCTGTTTTTT. Residues: CASTQGGPFDNTGELFF.

The chain carries TRBV3-2 and TRBJ1-2; the table's D call, TRBD1, was not checked against the DNA. TRBV3-2 corresponds to a pseudogene. This CDR3 contains 18 residues. For the CDR3, the DNA is TGTGCCAGCAGCCAGCAAACCTCAGCCCTGTTTACTCTGTATGGCTACACCTTC. Protein sequence: CASSQQTSALFTLYGYTF.

In the case of this clonotype: One end of the junction does not line up with germline, which may come from a read error. CDR3 protein: CATSVNTYSEQFF. The CDR3 nucleotides are TGTGCCACCAGTGTCAACACCTACAGTGAGCAGTTCTTC. The genes are TRBV24-1 and TRBJ2-1, with D unclear. The CDR3 runs to 13 residues. CDR1 and CDR2 from the germline V gene are KGHDR and SFDVKD.

This clonotype has a handful of counts. This chain joins TRBV7-2 and TRBJ2-3; 11 positions match TRBD2. Unmatched junction bases numbered 7, after V lost 9 bases and J lost 2 bases. This CDR3 has 15 amino acids. CDR1 is SGHTA and CDR2 is FQGNSA in the germline V gene. CDR3: CASTFSGGATDTQYF. Written as DNA, the CDR3 is TGTGCCAGTACCTTTAGCGGGGGGGCCACAGATACGCAGTATTTT.

A few counts support this clonotype. The chain links TRBV4-3 to TRBJ2-1; possibly TRBD1 for D (5 bases). The CDR3 is made up of 13 amino acids. From germline, CDR1 is LGHNA and CDR2 YSLEER. With 4 bases removed from V and 7 bases from J, the gap between germline ends came to 11 bases. DNA for the CDR3: TGCGCCAGCAGCCTCCTCGACAGTAATGAGCAGTTCTTC. The encoded protein is CASSLLDSNEQFF.

V gene TRBV5-4 combines with J gene TRBJ2-7, with 7 positions matching TRBD1. CDR1 and CDR2 (germline): SGHNT, YYREEE (reference sequence). The V and J ends lost 4 bases and 2 bases, in that order; junction bases with no gene match: 3. The CDR3 contains 13 residues. CDR3 in amino acids: CASSAGQAYEQYV. CDR3 bases: TGTGCCAGCAGCGCCGGACAGGCCTACGAGCAGTACGTC.

The chain combines TRBV7-8 with TRBJ2-7; D is unresolved. Per germline, CDR1 SGHVS and CDR2 FQNEAQ. V was shortened by 5 bases and J by 2 bases, with 10 bases between the two germline ends. This CDR3 is built from 13 residues. CDR3 residues: CASSPPEAYEQYV. In DNA, the CDR3 is TGTGCCAGCAGCCCCCCTGAGGCCTACGAGCAGTACGTC.

This clonotype was detected many times. This chain uses TRBV6-5 with TRBJ1-5, with 7 bases identical to TRBD1. Germline trimming cut 6 bases from V and 6 bases from J; bases unmatched to any gene: 5. Germline V gene lookup returns CDR1 MNHEY and CDR2 SVGAGI. The CDR3 is 13 amino acids. The DNA for the CDR3 is TGTGCCAGCAGAGAGGGGGCTGGTCAGCCCCAGCATTTT. Translated: CASREGAGQPQHF.

This clonotype was recorded a few times. The chain uses TRBV25-1 and TRBJ2-6, with D uncertain. CDR1 MGHDK and CDR2 SYGVNS come from the germline V gene. This CDR3 has 15 amino acids. Trimming stripped 3 bases from V and 4 bases from J, with 10 bases between. Here the CDR3 DNA reads TGTGCCAGCAGTGATTTTGTATCGGGGGCCAACGTCCTGACTTTC. Its protein product is CASSDFVSGANVLTF.

This clonotype was counted between two and nine times. The chain has TRBV4-1 and TRBJ1-4, with D possibly being TRBD1 (6 bases). Trimming took 1 base from V and 1 from J, leaving 10 bases between them. Germline loops: CDR1 MGHRA, CDR2 YSYEKL. The CDR3 covers 16 residues. CDR3 in amino acids: CASSQARQETNEKLFF. The CDR3 DNA is TGCGCCAGCAGCCAAGCCCGACAGGAAACTAATGAAAAACTGTTTTTT.

This clonotype showed up just a few times. The rearrangement links TRBV15 to TRBJ2-1; TRBD1 agrees at 10 bases. This CDR3 has 16 amino acids. Trimming cost V 5 bases and J 8 bases; bases outside gene matches: 12. The germline CDR1 and CDR2 sequences are LNHNV and YYDKDF (reference sequence). For the CDR3, the DNA is TGTGCCACCAGCCGGAGCCGGGACAGGGGTTGGGATGAGCAGTTCTTC. Protein product: CATSRSRDRGWDEQFF. The complete variable domain, with remaining parts taken from reference TRBV15 and TRBJ2-1, reads DAMVIQNPRYQVTQFGKPVTLSCSQTLNHNVMYWYQQKSSQAPKLLFHYYDKDFNNEADTPDNFQSRRPNTSFCFLDIRSPGLGDTAMYLCATSRSRDRGWDEQFFGPGTRLTVL.

This clonotype was counted only a few times. The chain couples TRBV6-5 to TRBJ2-1; weak D call: TRBD2 (6 bases). The CDR3 runs 15 residues. Trimming shortened V by 1 base and J by 5 bases, and 12 bases separated the two germline ends. Germline loops: CDR1 MNHEY, CDR2 SVGAGI. The CDR3 sequence is CASSYFAGSNNEQFF. The CDR3 nucleotides are TGTGCCAGCAGTTACTTTGCGGGGTCAAACAATGAGCAGTTCTTC.

This clonotype was detected a few times. J is TRBJ2-7 and V is TRBV6-2 or TRBV6-3, with 7 bases aligning to TRBD1. CDR1 MNHEY and CDR2 SVGEGT come from the germline V gene. Losses at the gene ends were 7 bases for V and 2 bases for J; bases not matched to a gene: 5. This CDR3 comprises 13 residues. CDR3 DNA: TGTGCCAGCACCGAAGACAGGGCCTACGAGCAGTACTTC. It is translated as CASTEDRAYEQYF.

In DNA, the CDR3 is TGTGCCAGCAGCTTATCTCCAGCGAAAGATACGCAGTATTTT. As protein: CASSLSPAKDTQYF. The V and J genes are TRBV7-3 and TRBJ2-3; unclear D gene. Germline-derived CDR1 and CDR2 are SGHTA and FQGTGA. This CDR3 spans 14 amino acids. Trimming stripped 2 bases from V and 5 bases from J, with 11 bases between.

This clonotype came up a few times. The V and J genes are TRBV5-6 and TRBJ2-5, with TRBD2 matching 8 bases. V was pared by 4 bases and J by 5 bases, with 7 bases of the junction left unmatched. The CDR3 is 14 amino acids. The germline CDR1 and CDR2 sequences are SGHDT and YYEEEE. CDR3 residues: CASSNSAGVETQYF. In nucleotides, the CDR3 is TGTGCCAGCAGCAACTCAGCGGGGGTGGAGACCCAGTACTTC.

This clonotype was counted at least ten times. V is TRBV5-1 and J is TRBJ1-1; 12 bases are shared with TRBD1. V was clipped by 3 bases and J by 2 bases; unmatched bases: 5. The CDR3 is made up of 16 amino acids. Per the germline V gene, CDR1 is SGHRS and CDR2 is YFSETQ. Written as DNA, the CDR3 is TGCGCCAGCAGCTGGGGGGACAGGGGGCCTAACACTGAAGCTTTCTTT. Protein: CASSWGDRGPNTEAFF.

This clonotype was seen a few times. This chain links TRBV2 with TRBJ2-1; D is possibly TRBD2 (5 bases). The CDR3 covers 14 residues. In germline, CDR1 is SNHLY, CDR2 FYNNEI. Between the trimmed V and J ends, which lost 4 bases and 9 bases, there was a span of 16 bases. CDR3: CASSVSAESGEQFF. As DNA, the CDR3 is TGTGCCAGCAGTGTTAGCGCGGAGTCGGGTGAGCAGTTCTTC.

This clonotype came up a few times. This chain's CDR3 is CASSGQNSAGNTIYF. In nucleotides, the CDR3 is TGTGCCAGCAGTGGACAGAATTCAGCTGGAAACACCATATATTTT. The chain recombines TRBV7-9 with TRBJ1-3; D may be TRBD1 (6 bases). Trimming removed 6 bases at V and 2 bases at J, with 14 bases between. The CDR3 consists of 15 residues. The germline gives CDR1 SEHNR, CDR2 FQNEAQ (reference sequence).

The rearrangement uses TRBV19 and TRBJ1-2, with 7 bases fitting TRBD1. V lost 7 bases, J lost 4 bases, and 6 bases stayed unmatched. CDR1 LNHDA and CDR2 SQIVND come from the germline V gene (reference sequence). This CDR3 is 13 amino acids long. The CDR3 DNA follows: TGTGCCAGTACGGACAGGCCTGGCTATGGCTACACCTTC. It encodes CASTDRPGYGYTF.

The V call is TRBV6-1, the J call TRBJ1-2; 7 bases fit TRBD1. Germline CDR1 reads MNHNS; CDR2 reads SASEGT. Losses at the gene ends were 4 bases for V and 3 bases for J; bases not matched to a gene: 11. This CDR3 contains 16 residues. CDR3: CASSGNFQTGDYGYTF. In DNA form, the CDR3 reads TGTGCCAGCAGTGGCAACTTCCAAACAGGGGACTATGGCTACACCTTC.

This clonotype came up a few times. The chain carries TRBV7-2 and TRBJ2-3; D uncertain. Germline-derived CDR1 and CDR2 are SGHTA and FQGNSA. This CDR3 has 14 amino acids. The V end lost 6 bases, the J end lost 0 bases, and 10 bases lay between the germline ends. The CDR3 sequence: CASRSTSSTDTQYF. The CDR3 DNA reads as TGTGCCAGCAGATCGACAAGTAGCACAGATACGCAGTATTTT.